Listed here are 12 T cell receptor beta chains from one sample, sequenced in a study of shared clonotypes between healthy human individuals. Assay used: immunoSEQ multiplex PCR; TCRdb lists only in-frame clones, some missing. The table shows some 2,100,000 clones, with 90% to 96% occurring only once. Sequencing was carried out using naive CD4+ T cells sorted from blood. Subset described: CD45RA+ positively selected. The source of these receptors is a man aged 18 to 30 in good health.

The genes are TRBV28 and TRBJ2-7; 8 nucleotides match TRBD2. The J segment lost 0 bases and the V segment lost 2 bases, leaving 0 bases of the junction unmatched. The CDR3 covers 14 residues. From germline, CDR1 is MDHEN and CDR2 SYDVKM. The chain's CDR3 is CASSLGTSSYEQYF. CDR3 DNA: TGTGCCAGCAGTTTAGGGACTAGCTCCTACGAGCAGTACTTC. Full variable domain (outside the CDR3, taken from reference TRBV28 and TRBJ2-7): DVKVTQSSRYLVKRTGEKVFLECVQDMDHENMFWYRQDPGLGLRLIYFSYDVKMKEKGDIPEGYSVSREKKERFSLILESASTNQTSMYLCASSLGTSSYEQYFGPGTRLTVT.

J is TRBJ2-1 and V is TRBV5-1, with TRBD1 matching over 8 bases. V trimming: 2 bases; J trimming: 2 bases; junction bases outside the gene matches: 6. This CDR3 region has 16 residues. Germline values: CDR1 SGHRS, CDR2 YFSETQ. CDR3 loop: CASSLAGTGAYNEQFF. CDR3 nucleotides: TGCGCCAGCAGCTTAGCCGGGACAGGAGCCTACAATGAGCAGTTCTTC.

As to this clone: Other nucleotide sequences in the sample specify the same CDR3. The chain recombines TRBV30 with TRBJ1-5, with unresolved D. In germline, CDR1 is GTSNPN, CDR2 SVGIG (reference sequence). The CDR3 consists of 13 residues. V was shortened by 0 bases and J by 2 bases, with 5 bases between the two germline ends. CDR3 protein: CAWSVGGNQPQHF. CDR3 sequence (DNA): TGTGCCTGGAGTGTAGGCGGCAATCAGCCCCAGCATTTT.

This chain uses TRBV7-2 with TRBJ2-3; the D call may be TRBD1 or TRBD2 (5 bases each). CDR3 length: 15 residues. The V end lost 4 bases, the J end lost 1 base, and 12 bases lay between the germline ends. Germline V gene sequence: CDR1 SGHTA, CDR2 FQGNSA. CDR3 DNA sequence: TGTGCCAGCAGCTCGCCGGGGCCCGGCACAGATACGCAGTATTTT. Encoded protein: CASSSPGPGTDTQYF. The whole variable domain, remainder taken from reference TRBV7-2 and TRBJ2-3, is GAGVSQSPSNKVTEKGKDVELRCDPISGHTALYWYRQSLGQGLEFLIYFQGNSAPDKSGLPSDRFSAERTGGSVSTLTIQRTQQEDSAVYLCASSSPGPGTDTQYFGPGTRLTVL.

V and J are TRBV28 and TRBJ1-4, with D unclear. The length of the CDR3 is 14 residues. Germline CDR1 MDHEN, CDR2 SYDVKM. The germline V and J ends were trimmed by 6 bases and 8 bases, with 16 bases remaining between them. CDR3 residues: CASRLGWASEKLFF. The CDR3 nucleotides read TGTGCCAGCAGGCTCGGGTGGGCCAGCGAAAAACTGTTTTTT.

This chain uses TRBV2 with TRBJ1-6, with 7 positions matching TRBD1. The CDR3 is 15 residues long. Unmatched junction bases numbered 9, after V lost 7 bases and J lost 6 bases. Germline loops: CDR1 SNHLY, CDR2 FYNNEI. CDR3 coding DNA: TGTGCCAGCAACCTGGACAGGTGGGGTAATTCACCCCTCCACTTT. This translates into CASNLDRWGNSPLHF. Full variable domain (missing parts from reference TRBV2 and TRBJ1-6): EPEVTQTPSHQVTQMGQEVILRCVPISNHLYFYWYRQILGQKVEFLVSFYNNEISEKSEIFDDQFSVERPDGSNFTLKIRSTKLEDSAMYFCASNLDRWGNSPLHFGNGTRLTVT.

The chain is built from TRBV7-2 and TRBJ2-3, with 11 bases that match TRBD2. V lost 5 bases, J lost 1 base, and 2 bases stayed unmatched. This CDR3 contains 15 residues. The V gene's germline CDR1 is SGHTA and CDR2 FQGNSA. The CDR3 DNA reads TGTGCCAGCAGCGTGGGACTAGCGGGCACAGATACGCAGTATTTT. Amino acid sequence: CASSVGLAGTDTQYF.

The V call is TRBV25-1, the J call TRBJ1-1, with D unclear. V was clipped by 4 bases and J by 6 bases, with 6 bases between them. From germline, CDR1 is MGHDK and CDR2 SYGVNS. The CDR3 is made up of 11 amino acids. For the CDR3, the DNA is TGTGCCAGCAGTGGGGGTCCTGAAGCTTTCTTT. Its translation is CASSGGPEAFF.

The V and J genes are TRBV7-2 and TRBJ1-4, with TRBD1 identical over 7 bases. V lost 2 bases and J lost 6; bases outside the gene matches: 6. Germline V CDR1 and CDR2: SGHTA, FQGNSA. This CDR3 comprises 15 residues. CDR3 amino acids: CASSLPTGPDEKLFF. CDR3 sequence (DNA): TGTGCCAGCAGCTTACCGACAGGGCCGGATGAAAAACTGTTTTTT.

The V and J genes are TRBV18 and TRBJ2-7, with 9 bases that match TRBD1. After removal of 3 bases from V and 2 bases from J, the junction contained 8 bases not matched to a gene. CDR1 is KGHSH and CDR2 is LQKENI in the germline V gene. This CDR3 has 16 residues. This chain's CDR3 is CASSPDAGTGTYEQYF. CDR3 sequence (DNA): TGTGCCAGCTCACCCGACGCCGGGACAGGGACCTACGAGCAGTACTTC.

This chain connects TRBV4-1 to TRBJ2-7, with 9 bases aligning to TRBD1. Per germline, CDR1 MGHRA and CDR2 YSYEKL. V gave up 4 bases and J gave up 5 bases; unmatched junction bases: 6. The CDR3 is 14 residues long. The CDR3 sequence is CASSPRQGVDEQYF. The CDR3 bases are TGCGCCAGCAGCCCTCGACAGGGGGTCGACGAGCAGTACTTC.

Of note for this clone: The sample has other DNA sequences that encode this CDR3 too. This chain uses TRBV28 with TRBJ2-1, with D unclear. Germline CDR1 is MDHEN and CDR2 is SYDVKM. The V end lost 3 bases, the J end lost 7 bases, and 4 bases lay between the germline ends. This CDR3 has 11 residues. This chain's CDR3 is CASSLGNEQFF. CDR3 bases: TGTGCCAGCAGTTTGGGTAATGAGCAGTTCTTC.